This T cell receptor (beta chain) came from a study of Graves' ophthalmopathy and Graves' hyperthyroidism. This clonotype was counted at least ten times. The authors amplified TCR beta CDR3 regions from RNA transcripts. An opening RT-PCR round employed HTBI primers and preceded a second-round multiplex PCR. TCRdb redid the calling of the multiplex PCR reads with MiXCR, one entry per CDR3 protein. Counted here are some 400,000 distinct CDR3 sequences, about a sixth occurring once; the ten biggest clones make up around 1.6%. The authors diagnosed from clinical symptoms, serum thyroxine, TRAb, thyroid ultrasound and orbital computed tomography. It was from roughly 10 ml of fresh peripheral blood that the PBMCs came. Sequenced: peripheral blood. The receptor was derived from a woman younger than 35 with Graves' ophthalmopathy.

The CDR3 here is CSAQTSGRFDEQYF. Here the CDR3 DNA reads TGCAGTGCCCAGACTAGCGGGAGATTCGACGAGCAGTACTTC. V usage is TRBV20-1 and J usage is TRBJ2-7; TRBD2 matches at 12 bases. The germline CDR1 and CDR2 sequences are DFQATT and SNEGSKA (reference sequence). The CDR3 loop spans 14 amino acids. With 6 bases clipped from V and 5 bases from J, the junction kept 8 bases outside the gene matches.